This is a list of T cell receptor beta chains from one sample in a study of T cell changes during pregnancy in multiple sclerosis. Using immunoSEQ multiplex PCR, the repertoire was profiled, and TCRdb retains in-frame clones only, with some absent. Here the sample spans tens of thousands of clones, roughly 92% being singletons. Sequenced: peripheral blood. These receptor sequences come from a female donor with multiple sclerosis, enrolled in a pregnancy study. Each CDR3 is given with its conserved first and last residue. D genes are given only for firm matches. Clone size is shown for a subset of rows, as once, few, many or a class of expanded clone.

clone size | J gene | CDR3 length | V gene | D gene | CDR3 protein | CDR3 DNA
. | TRBJ2-1 | 15 | TRBV7-2 | TRBD2 | CASSLSGRSYNEQFF | TGTGCCAGCAGCTTGAGCGGGAGGAGCTACAATGAGCAGTTCTTC
. | TRBJ2-2 | 16 | TRBV5-1 | . | CASSLAGERDTGELFF | TGCGCCAGCAGCTTGGCGGGAGAAAGAGACACCGGGGAGCTGTTTTTT
. | TRBJ2-3 | 14 | TRBV7-9 | . | CASSLAPGADTQYF | TGTGCCAGCAGCTTAGCCCCAGGGGCAGATACGCAGTATTTT
. | TRBJ1-2 | 12 | TRBV5-1 | . | CASPTGVYGYTF | TGCGCCAGCCCTACAGGAGTCTATGGCTACACCTTC
. | TRBJ2-6 | 18 | TRBV7-9 | . | CASSLGLHRDPGANVLTF | TGTGCCAGCAGCTTAGGACTTCACAGGGACCCTGGGGCCAACGTCCTGACTTTC
. | TRBJ1-1 | 14 | TRBV27 | TRBD1 | CASSLYRGNTEAFF | TGTGCCAGCAGTTTATACAGGGGGAACACTGAAGCTTTCTTT
. | TRBJ1-5 | 14 | TRBV19 | . | CASTHREVYQPQHF | TGTGCCAGTACTCACAGGGAGGTATATCAGCCCCAGCATTTT
. | TRBJ2-2 | 14 | TRBV2 | . | CASIRARVTGELFF | TGTGCCAGCATAAGGGCTAGGGTAACCGGGGAGCTGTTTTTT
. | TRBJ2-7 | 13 | TRBV5-4 | . | CASSLGLGYEQYF | TGTGCCAGCAGCTTGGGACTGGGCTACGAGCAGTACTTC
. | TRBJ2-1 | 16 | TRBV5-4 | . | CASSPQGGTLYNEQFF | TGTGCCAGCAGCCCTCAGGGCGGGACATTATACAATGAGCAGTTCTTC
. | TRBJ1-2 | 14 | TRBV4-2 | . | CASSPLQEPYGYTF | TGTGCCAGCAGCCCTTTGCAGGAGCCCTATGGCTACACCTTC
. | TRBJ2-3 | 14 | TRBV5-4 | . | CASSWDISTDTQYF | TGTGCCAGCAGCTGGGACATAAGCACAGATACGCAGTATTTT
. | TRBJ2-1 | 15 | TRBV10-2 | . | CASSDGWVAYNEQFF | TGCGCCAGCAGTGATGGGTGGGTGGCCTACAATGAGCAGTTCTTC
. | TRBJ2-1 | 15 | TRBV7-3 | TRBD2 | CASSRFLGGNNEQFF | TGTGCCAGCAGCCGGTTCCTGGGGGGGAACAATGAGCAGTTCTTC
. | TRBJ2-1 | 12 | TRBV7-9 | . | CASSLGVDEQFF | TGTGCCAGCAGCTTAGGGGTCGATGAGCAGTTCTTC
. | TRBJ2-7 | 18 | TRBV28 | TRBD2 | CASSRGLAGGPSSYEQYF | TGTGCCAGCAGTCGGGGACTAGCGGGAGGGCCGAGCTCCTACGAGCAGTACTTC
. | TRBJ2-7 | 12 | TRBV19 | TRBD1 | CASSPDRDEQYF | TGTGCCAGTAGTCCAGACAGGGACGAGCAGTACTTC
. | TRBJ2-2 | 14 | TRBV6-5 | . | CASLGSGVAGELFF | TGTGCCAGCCTTGGTTCAGGGGTTGCCGGGGAGCTGTTTTTT
. | TRBJ2-1 | 16 | TRBV7-3 | . | CASSLTPGGAPDEQFF | TGTGCCAGCAGCTTAACACCCGGGGGCGCCCCCGATGAGCAGTTCTTC
. | TRBJ2-1 | 13 | TRBV18 | . | CASSPPDGDEQFF | TGTGCCAGCTCACCACCGGACGGGGATGAGCAGTTCTTC
. | TRBJ2-7 | 14 | TRBV28 | . | CASSFDGRLYEQYF | TGTGCCAGCAGTTTCGATGGACGGCTATACGAGCAGTACTTC
. | TRBJ1-1 | 12 | TRBV16 | TRBD1 | CASTSGGREAFF | TGTGCCAGCACCTCAGGGGGCCGAGAAGCTTTCTTT
. | TRBJ1-3 | 14 | TRBV6-4 | . | CASSADSSGNTIYF | TGTGCCAGCAGCGCTGACAGCTCTGGAAACACCATATATTTT
few | TRBJ1-3 | 15 | TRBV6-4 | . | CASSDSAASGNTIYF | TGTGCCAGCAGTGACTCGGCAGCCTCTGGAAACACCATATATTTT
. | TRBJ1-4 | 15 | TRBV30 | . | CAWSAGTATNEKLFF | TGTGCCTGGAGCGCCGGGACCGCAACTAATGAAAAACTGTTTTTT
. | TRBJ1-1 | 15 | TRBV19 | . | CASSIIKGMWTEAFF | TGTGCCAGTAGTATTATTAAAGGGATGTGGACTGAAGCTTTCTTT
. | TRBJ2-3 | 14 | TRBV5-1 | . | CASSFGTGSDTQYF | TGCGCCAGCAGCTTCGGGACTGGGTCAGATACGCAGTATTTT
once | TRBJ1-2 | 17 | TRBV5-6 | . | CASSYAPLGPTNYGYTF | TGTGCCAGCAGCTACGCGCCGCTGGGGCCGACTAACTATGGCTACACCTTC
. | TRBJ2-6 | 18 | TRBV27 | . | CASSRKTGDYSGANVLTF | TGTGCCAGCAGCCGAAAAACAGGGGACTACTCTGGGGCCAACGTCCTGACTTTC
. | TRBJ1-5 | 15 | TRBV2 | TRBD1 | CASRDTGTGNQPQHF | TGTGCCAGCAGAGATACCGGGACAGGGAATCAGCCCCAGCATTTT
. | TRBJ1-2 | 15 | TRBV5-1 | TRBD1 | CASSSGTGWDYGYTF | TGCGCCAGCAGCTCTGGGACAGGGTGGGACTATGGCTACACCTTC
. | TRBJ1-3 | 14 | TRBV6-5 | . | CASSPDFSGNTIYF | TGTGCCAGCAGTCCGGACTTCTCTGGAAACACCATATATTTT